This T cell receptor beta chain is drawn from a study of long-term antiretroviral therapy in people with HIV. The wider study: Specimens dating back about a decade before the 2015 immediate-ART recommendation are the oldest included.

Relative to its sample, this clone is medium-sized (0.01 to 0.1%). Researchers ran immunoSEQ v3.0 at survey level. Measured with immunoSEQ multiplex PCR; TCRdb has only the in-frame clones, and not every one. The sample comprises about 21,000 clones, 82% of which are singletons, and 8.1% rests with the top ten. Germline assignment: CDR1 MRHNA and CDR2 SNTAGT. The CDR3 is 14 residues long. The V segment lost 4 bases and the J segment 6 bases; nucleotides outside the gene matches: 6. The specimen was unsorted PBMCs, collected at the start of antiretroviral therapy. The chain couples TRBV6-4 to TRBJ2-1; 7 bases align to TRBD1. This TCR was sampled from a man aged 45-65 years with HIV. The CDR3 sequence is CASSATGDGNEQFF. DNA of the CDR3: TGTGCCAGCAGTGCTACAGGGGACGGCAATGAGCAGTTCTTC.